One sample yielded the 24 T cell receptor beta chains listed below, sequenced in a study of PD-1 blockade in mismatch repair-deficient tumors. TCRdb keeps only in-frame clones here, not all; method: immunoSEQ multiplex PCR. Among about 84,000 clones listed, more than 65% were seen once. This specimen was peripheral blood, taken 12 weeks after starting pembrolizumab. All receptors derive from an adult with mismatch repair-deficient cancer.

This chain uses TRBV30 with TRBJ1-2; D might be TRBD1 (5 bases). The V gene lost 2 bases and the J gene lost 7 bases, with 17 bases spanning the gap. The length of the CDR3 is 14 residues. CDR1 is GTSNPN, CDR2 SVGIG, per germline (reference sequence). CDR3 amino acids: CAWSSPGGVPGYTF. In DNA, the CDR3 is TGTGCCTGGAGTTCCCCTGGGGGGGTCCCTGGCTACACCTTC.

V and J are TRBV29-1 and TRBJ1-2; 7 bases align to TRBD1. Germline V gives CDR1 SQVTM, CDR2 ANQGSEA. CDR3 length: 11 amino acids. Trimming cost V 7 bases and J 3 bases; bases outside gene matches: 2. The chain's CDR3 is CSAGQDYGYTF. In nucleotides, the CDR3 is TGCAGCGCCGGACAGGACTATGGCTACACCTTC. Together with reference TRBV29-1 and TRBJ1-2, the CDR3 gives the full variable domain: SAVISQKPSRDICQRGTSLTIQCQVDSQVTMMFWYRQQPGQSLTLIATANQGSEATYESGFVIDKFPISRPNLTFSTLTVSNMSPEDSSIYLCSAGQDYGYTFGSGTRLTVV.

The rearrangement joins TRBV2 to TRBJ1-5; D is unresolved. The CDR3 spans 12 residues. V was trimmed by 5 bases and J by 8 bases, leaving 10 bases between them. Germline V gene sequence: CDR1 SNHLY, CDR2 FYNNEI. The CDR3 loop is CASSQDSKPQHF. The CDR3 nucleotides read TGTGCCAGCAGTCAGGATTCGAAGCCCCAGCATTTT.

The chain recombines TRBV7-6 with TRBJ1-2; D possibly corresponds to TRBD1 (5 bases). The CDR3 spans 13 residues. The germline V gene encodes CDR1 SGHVS and CDR2 FNYEAQ. The germline V and J ends were trimmed by 1 base and 9 bases, with 12 bases remaining between them. The CDR3 DNA reads as TGTGCCAGCAGCTTAGACAGGAGCGGGAGCTACACCTTC. Encoded protein: CASSLDRSGSYTF.

This clone turned up a few times. This chain links TRBV5-1 with TRBJ2-1, with 9 nucleotides matching TRBD2. The CDR3 is made up of 13 amino acids. The V gene end was trimmed by 2 bases and the J gene end by 9 bases; junction bases not matched to a gene: 3. Germline V CDR1 and CDR2: SGHRS, YFSETQ. The CDR3 sequence: CASSFQAGGEQFF. DNA of the CDR3: TGCGCCAGCAGCTTTCAAGCGGGAGGTGAGCAGTTCTTC.

This clone has a handful of counts. V is TRBV5-4 and J is TRBJ1-1, with no clear D. This CDR3 is 13 amino acids long. Germline V gene lookup returns CDR1 SGHNT and CDR2 YYREEE (reference sequence). V lost 1 base, J lost 1 base, and 5 bases lay in between. The CDR3 is CASSLIGNTEAFF. CDR3 nucleotides: TGTGCCAGCAGCTTGATTGGGAACACTGAAGCTTTCTTT.

The chain combines TRBV11-2 with TRBJ2-1; 11 bases line up with TRBD2. This CDR3 spans 18 amino acids. Trimming removed 4 bases from V and 0 bases from J; junction bases left unmatched: 8. Germline values: CDR1 SGHAT, CDR2 FQNNGV. CDR3 nucleotides: TGTGCCAGCAGCTACCGGACTAGCGGGTCGAGCTCCTACAATGAGCAGTTCTTC. Its translation is CASSYRTSGSSSYNEQFF.

The chain combines TRBV11-2 with TRBJ2-3; 8 bases are shared with TRBD1. The CDR3 contains 16 residues. Germline lookup yields CDR1 SGHAT and CDR2 FQNNGV. V shed 5 bases and J 3 bases; nucleotides not matched to a gene: 10. Here the CDR3 DNA reads TGTGCCAGCAGCCCCCGGACAGGGAAGGTGACAGATACGCAGTATTTT. The encoded protein is CASSPRTGKVTDTQYF.

Regarding this clone: One junction end does not reproduce the germline sequence, and a read error may be involved. The chain uses TRBV4-1 and TRBJ2-7; 7 bases are a match to TRBD2. The CDR3 spans 15 residues. Germline loops: CDR1 MGHRA, CDR2 YSYEKL. The CDR3 spells CASSQEVVSGYEQYF. CDR3 in DNA: TGTGCCAGCAGCCAAGAAGTAGTTAGCGGGTACGAGCAGTACTTC.

This rearrangement joins TRBV6-5 to TRBJ2-4; 7 bases agree with TRBD2. The CDR3 consists of 13 residues. Germline-derived CDR1 and CDR2 are MNHEY and SVGAGI. V was pared by 8 bases and J by 8 bases, with 9 bases of the junction left unmatched. In DNA form, the CDR3 reads TGTGCCAGCGCTTCGACTAGCTGGGACATTCAGTACTTC. Translated: CASASTSWDIQYF.

This chain joins TRBV21-1 and TRBJ2-5; the table's TRBD2 call for D was not verified on the DNA. TRBV21-1 is assigned pseudogene status. There are 19 residues in the CDR3. The CDR3 is CASSKVVGLAGEDGETQYF. DNA of the CDR3: TGTGCCAGCAGCAAAGTAGTAGGACTAGCGGGAGAGGATGGGGAGACCCAGTACTTC.

V usage is TRBV5-1 and J usage is TRBJ1-2; D gene uncertain. Germline V lookup: CDR1 SGHRS, CDR2 YFSETQ. Trimming removed 3 bases at V and 8 bases at J, with 14 bases between. The CDR3 extends over 13 amino acids. The CDR3 coding sequence is TGCGCCAGCAGCTCGGACGGGCTCAGGGGCTACACCTTC. It translates to CASSSDGLRGYTF.

In DNA form, the CDR3 reads TGTGCCAGCAGCTTTAGGGGGGGCGGCGCTGAAGCTTTCTTT. The encoded protein is CASSFRGGGAEAFF. This chain joins TRBV5-4 and TRBJ1-1; a weak D match, TRBD1 (6 bases). Germline CDR1 SGHNT, CDR2 YYREEE (reference sequence). CDR3 length: 14 residues. V was cut by 2 bases and J by 6 bases, with 14 bases left in between.

Only one count was recorded for this clone. The V gene is TRBV6-1, the J gene TRBJ2-1; D is uncertain. Germline V gene sequence: CDR1 MNHNS, CDR2 SASEGT. V was cut by 2 bases and J by 6 bases, with 5 bases left in between. The CDR3 is 12 amino acids. The CDR3 spells CASSERFNEQFF. DNA of the CDR3: TGTGCCAGCAGTGAACGGTTCAATGAGCAGTTCTTC.

CDR3 in amino acids: CASTPREGSTGELFF. DNA of the CDR3: TGTGCCAGCACCCCGCGGGAAGGTAGCACCGGGGAGCTGTTTTTT. The genes are TRBV9 and TRBJ2-2; the D gene is possibly TRBD2 (6 bases). Germline V gene lookup returns CDR1 SGDLS and CDR2 YYNGEE. The CDR3 is made up of 15 amino acids. Trimming removed 6 bases at V and 4 bases at J, with 16 bases between.

The chain uses TRBV5-6 and TRBJ1-5; TRBD1 might be the D (6 bases). CDR1 and CDR2 (germline): SGHDT, YYEEEE. V was cut by 4 bases and J by 5 bases, with 16 bases left in between. The CDR3 sequence is 15 residues long. CDR3 sequence: CASSQLDRRDQPQHF. CDR3 bases: TGTGCCAGCAGCCAATTAGACAGGAGAGATCAGCCCCAGCATTTT.

J is TRBJ1-2 and V is TRBV5-1; maybe TRBD1 (5 bases). CDR3 size: 15 residues. The germline gives CDR1 SGHRS, CDR2 YFSETQ. The germline V and J ends were trimmed by 4 bases and 0 bases, with 13 bases remaining between them. The CDR3 coding sequence is TGCGCCAGCAGCCGCGGAGAGACAGCTAACTATGGCTACACCTTC. Translating gives CASSRGETANYGYTF. The complete variable domain, with remaining parts taken from reference TRBV5-1 and TRBJ1-2, reads KAGVTQTPRYLIKTRGQQVTLSCSPISGHRSVSWYQQTPGQGLQFLFEYFSETQRNKGNFPGRFSGRQFSNSRSEMNVSTLELGDSALYLCASSRGETANYGYTFGSGTRLTVV.

This clone is deemed medium-sized. The CDR3 reads CASTIRQGSEAFF. CDR3 DNA: TGTGCCAGCACTATTCGACAGGGGTCGGAGGCTTTCTTT. V gene TRBV11-2 combines with J gene TRBJ1-1; TRBD1 matches 8 bases. The germline CDR1 and CDR2 sequences are SGHAT and FQNNGV. J was trimmed by 11 bases and V by 7 bases; bases with no gene match: 12. The CDR3 contains 13 residues.

This clone has a single count. This chain connects TRBV7-3 to TRBJ2-3, with 7 bases identical to TRBD1. Germline loops: CDR1 SGHTA, CDR2 FQGTGA. The CDR3 consists of 14 residues. With V trimmed by 5 bases and J by 1 base, 3 bases remained unmatched. The DNA of the CDR3 is TGTGCCAGCAGCCGGGACAGCGGCACAGATACGCAGTATTTT. Its protein is CASSRDSGTDTQYF.

Turning to this clone: The same CDR3 arises from other DNA sequences in this sample as well. The chain joins TRBV6-5 to TRBJ2-7, with a tentative D call TRBD1 (7 bases). The V end lost 8 bases, the J end lost 2 bases, and 13 bases lay between the germline ends. The germline V gene encodes CDR1 MNHEY and CDR2 SVGAGI. The CDR3 is 13 residues long. This CDR3 is CASRGQGAYEQYF. CDR3 DNA: TGTGCCAGCCGGGGGCAGGGGGCCTACGAGCAGTACTTC.

The V and J genes are TRBV6-5 and TRBJ1-3; D might be TRBD1 (6 bases). V was cut by 4 bases and J by 3 bases, with 13 bases left in between. Germline V gene sequence: CDR1 MNHEY, CDR2 SVGAGI. The CDR3 consists of 15 residues. The CDR3 DNA follows: TGTGCCAGCAGTTCCCTTGGGGGCCTTGGAAACACCATATATTTT. Translating gives CASSSLGGLGNTIYF.

The chain couples TRBV6-5 to TRBJ1-1; a possible D gene is TRBD1 (6 bases). From germline, CDR1 is MNHEY and CDR2 SVGAGI. This CDR3 contains 13 residues. V was clipped by 4 bases and J by 4 bases, with 10 bases between them. The CDR3 sequence: CASSLGHLTEAFF. The CDR3 DNA follows: TGTGCCAGCAGTTTGGGACACCTCACTGAAGCTTTCTTT.

The chain employs TRBV28 and TRBJ2-7; 7 nucleotides agree with TRBD1. The germline gives CDR1 MDHEN, CDR2 SYDVKM. The CDR3 has 13 amino acids. The V and J ends lost 6 bases and 4 bases, in that order; junction bases with no gene match: 6. CDR3 amino acids: CASREGGGYEQYF. As DNA, the CDR3 is TGTGCCAGCAGGGAAGGGGGCGGGTACGAGCAGTACTTC.

The rearrangement links TRBV4-3 to TRBJ2-1; D is uncertain. CDR3 length: 16 amino acids. Trimming took 1 base from V and 3 from J, leaving 13 bases between them. The germline CDR1 and CDR2 sequences are LGHNA and YSLEER. This CDR3 is CASSQVGTALYNEQFF. The CDR3 DNA sequence: TGCGCCAGCAGCCAAGTGGGCACAGCCCTCTACAATGAGCAGTTCTTC.